This T cell receptor beta chain was sequenced for a study of beta chain features in type 1 diabetes (dated by TCRdb to 2017 to 2018). Broadly, across the study: Mean age, gender distribution, total cell number and subset yield did not differ between patients and healthy donors. A total of under 140,000,000 sorted cells were examined across all samples, and the number of cells per subset was strongly correlated with RNA yield. In the study, recently diagnosed type 1 diabetes patients and matched healthy donors were compared on the TCRB repertoires of their sorted circulating CD4+ T cell subsets. Naive and central memory subsets were obtained from all 30 or so donors, but regulatory and stem cell-like memory subsets were isolated from only 8 patients and roughly eight healthy donors.

All of the isolated RNA was reverse transcribed with the High Capacity cDNA Reverse Transcription Kit, so expressed TCRB transcripts were sequenced. Deep immunoSEQ sequencing was performed on naive, central memory and regulatory T cell samples, with an average of around 3.5 million total reads per sample. Sorted cells were lysed in RLT buffer and RNA was extracted with DNase-treated RNeasy Micro or Mini kits, depending on cell number. Each cell subset was processed on its own to prevent cross-contamination, while patient and healthy donor samples were processed together. TCRB sequences were amplified from cDNA with the immunoSEQ multiplex PCR, producing 87-bp fragments spanning the CDR3 region. Sequencing of the amplicons was performed on the Illumina HiSeq platform. In the original analysis: Synthetic template baselines were used to correct PCR bias computationally, reads within Hamming distance 2 were collapsed together, and singletons that could not be merged were discarded. Reads were aligned against IMGT so that V, D and J genes, CDR3 length and insertions or deletions at six rearrangement sites could be assigned. Clonotype counts were normalized to sorted cell number within each subset before computing true diversity and Gini coefficients with the tcR R package. Repertoire sharing was quantified using the overlap coefficient calculated on TCRB nucleotide sequences. As a proxy for the pre-selection repertoire, out-of-frame TCRB sequences from naive cells were analyzed. Here the immuneACCESS table is served through TCRdb, limited to in-frame sequences with V and J called. Missing clones are a known gap in these copies; in checked studies unresolved V genes cover under half, and the rest lacks a known reason. Clone size and the V and J calls come from that table; the DNA yielded D and trimming. The sample table shows 200,000 to 300,000 clones, and over 20% are seen once. About 0.027% of the sample is taken by the ten largest.

A word on this clone: Its target antigen remains unknown. No much larger clone exists at a distance of one base, and base qualities are not known.

Each donor gave one peripheral blood draw, roughly 0.12 L on average, collected into heparinised tubes. Using a panel that included CD45RO, CCR7, CD25, CD127, CD95 and CD27, naive, central memory, regulatory and stem cell-like memory CD4+ T cells were sorted on a BD FACSAria II. All sorted populations exceeded 98% purity. Right away, PBMCs were isolated by Lymphoprep density gradient centrifugation and were stained directly, with no culture step. So that batch effects would be minimized, each experiment stained and sorted samples in pairs, pairing one healthy donor with one patient. Taken from the germline V gene (reference sequence), the CDR1 and CDR2 loops are GTSNPN and SVGIG. The CDR3 contains 11 residues, cysteine and phenylalanine counted. The retained sequence is limited to the CDR3, 33 bases, with the frame set at the first base. At the junction V is shortened by 5 bases and J by 4 bases, with 8 bases in between.

Results the study describes overall, beyond this receptor: A moderate but significant shortening of TCRB CDR3 length was observed in type 1 diabetes patients in all four CD4+ subsets. Because cDNA rather than genomic DNA was sequenced, highly expressing activated cells could have been over-represented, although no difference in activation and CD3 levels was found between groups. Shorter templates might be favored by PCR, yet because patient and control samples were amplified and corrected together, any such skew would affect both groups equally. Naive, central memory and regulatory TCRB repertoires appeared to be more alike among patients than among healthy donors. Only small numbers of individuals were included in the HLA sub-analyses, which left unresolved whether HLA type had any influence on TCRB rearrangement. At VDJ recombination sites, type 1 diabetes patients had fewer insertions and more deleted nucleotides, which implies abnormalities in thymic rearrangement.

The receptor comes from a woman between 35 and 50 years old with type 1 diabetes. Sequencing was carried out using naive CD4+ T cells from blood. The sample's cell subset or site, from its label and the paper: true naive CD4+ T cells. The chain uses TRBV30 and TRBJ2-5, with no confidently assigned D gene. Here the CDR3 is given as CAWEEIETQYF. The DNA sequence is as follows: TGTGCCTGGGAAGAGATAGAGACCCAGTACTTC.